This is a list of T cell receptor beta chains from one sample in a study of blood T cell repertoires in COVID-19. Measured with immunoSEQ multiplex PCR; TCRdb has only the in-frame clones, and not every one. The profile covers roughly 390,000 clones, with around 85% appearing a single time and roughly 3.6% taken by the ten largest. The specimen was peripheral blood. These receptor sequences come from a woman aged 18-29 years with acute or convalescent COVID-19. CDR3s include the opening cysteine and the closing phenylalanine or tryptophan. The D gene is left open where the match is weak.

v_gene	d_gene	j_gene	CDR3nt	CDR3aa
TRBV29-1	TRBD1	TRBJ1-2	TGCAGCACCCCCGGGACAGGGGGGCATGGCTACACCTTC	CSTPGTGGHGYTF
TRBV5-1	TRBD1	TRBJ2-5	TGCGCCAGCAGCTTGGTCTCGGGGACAGAGGAGACCCAGTACTTC	CASSLVSGTEETQYF
TRBV2	-	TRBJ1-4	TGTGCCAGCAGTGTAGGAGCCGTTGATGAAAAACTGTTTTTT	CASSVGAVDEKLFF
TRBV11-2	TRBD1	TRBJ2-5	TGTGCCAGCAGCCAACAGACAGGGCCCCAAGAGACCCAGTACTTC	CASSQQTGPQETQYF
TRBV10-2	TRBD2	TRBJ2-3	TGCGCCAGCAGTTGGGGGGCGGGAGGGGCAGATACGCAGTATTTT	CASSWGAGGADTQYF
TRBV20-1	-	TRBJ1-2	TGCAGCGCAGGGAGGGACTATGGCTACACCTTC	CSAGRDYGYTF
TRBV9	-	TRBJ1-3	TGTGCCAGTTCCAGACTCATCTCTGGAAACACCATATATTTT	CASSRLISGNTIYF
TRBV10-1	-	TRBJ2-3	TGCGCCAGCAGTGAGGCGTCCGCGGATACGCAGTATTTT	CASSEASADTQYF
TRBV29-1	TRBD1	TRBJ1-2	TGCAGCGTTGTCTCGGGACAGGGACCCGATGGCTACACCTTC	CSVVSGQGPDGYTF
TRBV3-1/TRBV3-2	-	TRBJ2-3	TGTGCCAGCAGCCAAGGGCCAGGGAGCACAGATACGCAGTATTTT	CASSQGPGSTDTQYF
TRBV7-9	TRBD1	TRBJ1-2	TGTGCCAGCAGCATTGGGACAGGGAGCTATGGCTACACCTTC	CASSIGTGSYGYTF
TRBV11-2	TRBD1	TRBJ2-7	TGTGCCAGCAGCTTTAGACAGGGGGCCTACGAGCAGTACTTC	CASSFRQGAYEQYF
TRBV27	-	TRBJ1-6	TGTGCCAGCTCCTTTACAGGCTCCTATAATTCACCCCTCCACTTT	CASSFTGSYNSPLHF
TRBV30	-	TRBJ2-7	TGTGCCTGGAGTGTACAGGGTCCCTACGAGCAGTACTTC	CAWSVQGPYEQYF
TRBV12-3/TRBV12-4	TRBD1	TRBJ1-1	TGTGCCAGCAGTTTTTACAGGGGTGAAGCTTTCTTT	CASSFYRGEAFF
TRBV4-1	TRBD1	TRBJ2-7	TGCGCCAGCAGCCATCTCGGACAGGGCTACGAGCAGTACTTC	CASSHLGQGYEQYF
TRBV4-1	TRBD1	TRBJ1-6	TGCGCCAGCTTAAATCCGGGACAGACCAATTCACCCCTCCACTTT	CASLNPGQTNSPLHF
TRBV5-1	TRBD2	TRBJ2-5	TGCGCCAGCAGCTTTTGGGGGGGGGAGACCCAGTACTTC	CASSFWGGETQYF
TRBV7-9	-	TRBJ2-7	TGTGCCAGCAGCGACAGCTACGAGCAGTACTTC	CASSDSYEQYF
TRBV12-5	-	TRBJ1-5	TGTGCTAGTGGTTTCGGGCAGGGGTACCAGCCCCAGCATTTT	CASGFGQGYQPQHF
TRBV5-1	-	TRBJ1-1	TGCGCCAGCAGCTCAAACCCAGGGGAGACTGAAGCTTTCTTT	CASSSNPGETEAFF